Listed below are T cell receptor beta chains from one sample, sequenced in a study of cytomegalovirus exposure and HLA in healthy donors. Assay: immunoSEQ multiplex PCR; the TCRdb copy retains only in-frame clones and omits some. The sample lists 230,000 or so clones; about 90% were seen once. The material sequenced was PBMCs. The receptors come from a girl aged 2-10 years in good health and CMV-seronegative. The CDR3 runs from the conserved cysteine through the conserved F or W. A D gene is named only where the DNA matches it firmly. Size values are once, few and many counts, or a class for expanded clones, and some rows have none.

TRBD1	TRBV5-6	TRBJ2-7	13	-	CASSHGTAYEQYF	TGTGCCAGCAGCCATGGGACAGCCTACGAGCAGTACTTC
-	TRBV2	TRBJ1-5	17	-	CASSSSGDAGSNQPQHF	TGTGCCAGCAGTTCTAGCGGGGACGCGGGTAGCAATCAGCCCCAGCATTTT
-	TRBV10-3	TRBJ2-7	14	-	CAITPAGGQYEQCF	TGTGCCATCACCCCCGCGGGGGGACAGTACGAGCAGTGCTTC
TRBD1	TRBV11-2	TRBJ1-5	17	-	CASSLGPTGGSNQPQHF	TGTGCCAGCAGCTTAGGGCCGACAGGGGGAAGCAATCAGCCCCAGCATTTT
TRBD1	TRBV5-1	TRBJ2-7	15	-	CASSLGGQGSYEQYF	TGCGCCAGCAGCTTGGGAGGACAGGGGAGCTACGAGCAGTACTTC
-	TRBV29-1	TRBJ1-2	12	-	CSVGTGTYGYTF	TGCAGCGTTGGCACAGGGACCTATGGCTACACCTTC
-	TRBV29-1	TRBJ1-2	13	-	CSVEDREVYGYTF	TGCAGCGTTGAGGACAGAGAGGTCTATGGCTACACCTTC
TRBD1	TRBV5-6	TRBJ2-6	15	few	CASSSTGAGANVLTF	TGTGCCAGCAGCTCGACAGGGGCTGGGGCCAACGTCCTGACTTTC
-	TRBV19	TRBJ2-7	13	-	CASSQTSSYEQYF	TGTGCCAGTAGTCAAACGAGCTCCTACGAGCAGTACTTC
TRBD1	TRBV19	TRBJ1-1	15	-	CASSTRTGMNTEAFF	TGTGCCAGTAGTACAAGGACAGGCATGAACACTGAAGCTTTCTTT
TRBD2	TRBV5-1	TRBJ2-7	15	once	CASSLESGGPDEQYF	TGCGCCAGCAGCTTGGAATCGGGAGGGCCCGACGAGCAGTACTTC
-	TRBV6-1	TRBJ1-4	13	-	CATRVLGDEKLFF	TGTGCCACAAGGGTGTTGGGAGATGAAAAACTGTTTTTT
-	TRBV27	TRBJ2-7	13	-	CASSLFQGNEQYF	TGTGCCAGCAGTTTATTTCAGGGTAACGAGCAGTACTTC
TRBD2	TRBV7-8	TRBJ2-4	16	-	CASSLAGGLAKNIQYF	TGTGCCAGCAGCTTAGCGGGGGGGTTAGCCAAAAACATTCAGTACTTC
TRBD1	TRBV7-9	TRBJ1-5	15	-	CASSPGQGSTQPQHF	TGTGCCAGCAGCCCAGGACAGGGTTCGACTCAGCCCCAGCATTTT
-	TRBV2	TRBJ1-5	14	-	CASNEVLSNQPQHF	TGTGCCAGCAACGAAGTACTTAGCAATCAGCCCCAGCATTTT
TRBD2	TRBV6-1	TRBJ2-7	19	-	CASSATSLLAGVLQSGQYF	TGTGCCAGCAGTGCAACCTCTCTTCTAGCGGGAGTTCTTCAAAGTGGGCAGTACTTC
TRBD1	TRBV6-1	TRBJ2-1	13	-	CASIGTVYNEQFF	TGTGCCAGCATCGGGACAGTCTACAATGAGCAGTTCTTC
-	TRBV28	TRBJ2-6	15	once	CASSSRVSGANVLTF	TGTGCCAGCAGTAGTAGAGTTTCTGGGGCCAACGTCCTGACTTTC
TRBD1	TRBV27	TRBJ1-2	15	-	CASSLGQAPLYGYTF	TGTGCCAGCAGTTTGGGACAGGCGCCTTTGTATGGCTACACCTTC
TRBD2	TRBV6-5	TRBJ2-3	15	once	CASRPGLAGKNTQYF	TGTGCCAGCAGACCGGGACTAGCGGGGAAGAATACGCAGTATTTT
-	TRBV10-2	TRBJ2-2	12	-	CASSPPTGELFF	TGCGCCAGCAGCCCCCCGACAGGGGAGCTGTTTTTT
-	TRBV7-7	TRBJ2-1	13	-	CASSLTSYNEQFF	TGTGCTAGCAGCTTAACATCCTACAATGAGCAGTTCTTC
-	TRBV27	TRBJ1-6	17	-	CASSGLLGASYNSPLHF	TGTGCCAGCAGTGGCCTCCTAGGGGCCTCCTATAATTCACCCCTCCACTTT
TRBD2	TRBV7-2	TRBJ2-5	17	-	CASSLGLAGGSTETQYF	TGTGCCAGCAGCTTAGGATTAGCGGGAGGATCTACGGAGACCCAGTACTTC
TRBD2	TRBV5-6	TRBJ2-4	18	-	CASSLGTSGRAGINIQYF	TGTGCCAGCAGCTTGGGGACTAGCGGGAGGGCCGGGATAAACATTCAGTACTTC
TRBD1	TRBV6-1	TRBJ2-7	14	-	CASSTATGSYEQYF	TGTGCCAGCAGTACCGCGACAGGGTCCTACGAGCAGTACTTC
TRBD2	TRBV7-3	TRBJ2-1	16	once	CASSFLSGGAYNEQFF	TGTGCCAGCAGCTTTCTTAGCGGGGGGGCCTACAATGAGCAGTTCTTC
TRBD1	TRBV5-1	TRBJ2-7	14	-	CASSLGTGGYEQYF	TGCGCCAGCAGCTTGGGGACAGGGGGCTACGAGCAGTACTTC
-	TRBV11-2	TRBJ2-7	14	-	CASSSVVHPYEQYF	TGTGCCAGCAGCTCAGTCGTACATCCCTACGAGCAGTACTTC
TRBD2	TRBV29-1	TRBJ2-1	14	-	CSVGGTTSYNEQFF	TGCAGCGTTGGTGGGACTACCTCCTACAATGAGCAGTTCTTC
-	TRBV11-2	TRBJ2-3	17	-	CASSPNADRAGTDTQYF	TGTGCCAGCAGCCCAAATGCGGACAGAGCTGGCACAGATACGCAGTATTTT
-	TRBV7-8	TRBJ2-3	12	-	CASSSSTDTQYF	TGTGCCAGCAGCTCCTCCACAGATACGCAGTATTTT
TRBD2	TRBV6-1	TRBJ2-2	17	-	CASSENEREANTGELFF	TGTGCCAGCAGTGAAAACGAGCGGGAGGCGAACACCGGGGAGCTGTTTTTT
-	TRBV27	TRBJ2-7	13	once	CATRPNRPYEQYF	TGTGCCACCAGACCTAACAGGCCATACGAGCAGTACTTC
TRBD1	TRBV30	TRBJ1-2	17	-	CAWSQTGNWKIAGGYTF	TGTGCCTGGAGTCAGACAGGGAACTGGAAGATTGCGGGTGGCTACACCTTC
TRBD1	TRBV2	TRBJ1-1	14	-	CARSHLAGGTEAFF	TGTGCCAGGAGCCACCTTGCAGGGGGCACTGAAGCTTTCTTT
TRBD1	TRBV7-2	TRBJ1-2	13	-	CASSPDRVHGYTF	TGTGCCAGCAGCCCGGACAGGGTACATGGCTACACCTTC
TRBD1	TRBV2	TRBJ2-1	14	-	CASRTKTGGAEQFF	TGTGCCAGCAGAACCAAGACAGGGGGTGCTGAGCAGTTCTTC
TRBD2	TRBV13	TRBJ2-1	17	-	CASSLSEGTRAYNEQFF	TGTGCCAGCAGCTTGTCCGAGGGGACTAGGGCCTACAATGAGCAGTTCTTC
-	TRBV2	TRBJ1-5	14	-	CASRQGQINQPQHF	TGTGCCAGCAGACAAGGACAGATCAATCAGCCCCAGCATTTT
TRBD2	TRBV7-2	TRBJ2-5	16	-	CASSLGLAGVRETQYF	TGTGCCAGCAGCTTAGGCCTAGCGGGAGTAAGGGAGACCCAGTACTTC
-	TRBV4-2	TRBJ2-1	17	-	CASSQDQGWSGYNEQFF	TGTGCCAGCAGCCAAGATCAGGGATGGAGTGGCTACAATGAGCAGTTCTTC
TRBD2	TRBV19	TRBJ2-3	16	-	CASSITSGRVTDTQYF	TGTGCCAGTAGTATCACTAGCGGGAGAGTTACAGATACGCAGTATTTT
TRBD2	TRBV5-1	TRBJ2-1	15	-	CASSLWASGDNEQFF	TGCGCCAGCAGCTTGTGGGCTAGCGGCGACAATGAGCAGTTCTTC
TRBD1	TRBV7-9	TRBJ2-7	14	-	CASSPRDREYEQYF	TGTGCCAGCAGCCCCCGGGACAGGGAGTACGAGCAGTACTTC
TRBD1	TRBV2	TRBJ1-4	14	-	CASRDDRGSEKLFF	TGTGCCAGCAGGGACGACAGGGGGTCTGAAAAACTGTTTTTT
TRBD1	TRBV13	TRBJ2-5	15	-	CASSLEGQGEETQYF	TGTGCCAGCAGCCTCGAGGGACAGGGGGAAGAGACCCAGTACTTC
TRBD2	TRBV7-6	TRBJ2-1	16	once	CASSQSPGLAGGEQFF	TGTGCCAGCAGCCAATCTCCGGGACTAGCGGGAGGGGAGCAGTTCTTC
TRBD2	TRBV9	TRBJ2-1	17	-	CASSVATLAGGVNEQFF	TGTGCCAGCAGCGTAGCTACACTAGCGGGAGGGGTAAATGAGCAGTTCTTC
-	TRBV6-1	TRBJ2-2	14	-	CASPDSTRGGELFF	TGTGCCAGCCCGGACAGCACTCGAGGCGGGGAGCTGTTTTTT
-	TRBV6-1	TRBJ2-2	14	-	CASSALTGPGELFF	TGTGCCAGCAGTGCTTTGACAGGTCCCGGGGAGCTGTTTTTT
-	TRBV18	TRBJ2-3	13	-	CASSPRRGLTQYF	TGTGCCAGCTCACCACGACGGGGGTTGACGCAGTATTTT
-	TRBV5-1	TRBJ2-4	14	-	CASSLEGVIDIQYF	TGCGCCAGCAGCTTGGAAGGGGTTATTGACATTCAGTACTTC
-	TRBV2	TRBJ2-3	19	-	CASNRFVESRGLDTDTQYF	TGTGCCAGCAACCGCTTTGTTGAGTCCCGCGGACTCGACACAGATACGCAGTATTTT